Shown below are 15 T cell receptor beta chains from a single sample sequenced in a study of naive and memory T cell subsets. Points from the study as a whole: Naive repertoires, especially CD8, held a few larger clonotypes, possibly memory cells re-expressing CD45RA.

Two oligonucleotides, mixed equimolar, formed the beta constant-region primer covering TRBC1 and TRBC2. Nested alpha and beta constant-region primers with the SP2 primer drove four PCR rounds on ligated cDNA. TCRdb called the UMI-ligation and nested PCR reads again in MiXCR, with one record for every CDR3 protein. The data contain around 93,000 distinct CDR3 sequences, about 10% of them singletons. These receptors lack a known antigen. Sequenced sample: naive CD4+ T cells from blood. These TCRs come from a human donor in good health.

This clonotype was counted at least ten times. V gene TRBV24-1 combines with J gene TRBJ2-1; a weak D match, TRBD1 (8 bases). The CDR3 consists of 17 residues. CDR1 and CDR2 (germline): KGHDR, SFDVKD. Deletions cut 5 bases from V and 2 bases from J, with 18 bases between. The CDR3 DNA reads TGTGCCACCAGTGGCGGACCACAGGGGGGGCCCTACAATGAGCAGTTCTTC. Amino acids: CATSGGPQGGPYNEQFF.

The V and J genes are TRBV19 and TRBJ1-3; D is unresolved. V lost 7 bases, J lost 4 bases, and 14 bases lay in between. The CDR3 runs to 14 residues. CDR1 is LNHDA, CDR2 SQIVND, per germline (reference sequence). CDR3 sequence: CASTTGVSGNTIYF. CDR3 nucleotides: TGTGCCAGTACCACCGGGGTTTCGGGAAACACCATATATTTT.

The chain is built from TRBV6-2 or TRBV6-3 and TRBJ2-3; D is perhaps TRBD2 (5 bases). CDR3 length equals 14 residues. Trimming pared 5 bases from V and 7 bases from J, leaving 16 bases between. Germline V gene sequence: CDR1 MNHEY, CDR2 SVGEGT. The CDR3 coding sequence is TGTGCCAGCAGTGCTACCGGAGGACTCCATACGCAGTATTTT. As protein: CASSATGGLHTQYF.

The chain is built from TRBV4-3 and TRBJ2-2, with 10 bases fitting TRBD2. CDR1 and CDR2 (germline): LGHNA, YSLEER. The J segment lost 5 bases and the V segment lost 0 bases, leaving 9 bases of the junction unmatched. CDR3 length: 18 residues. The CDR3 here is CASSQEESGGARTGELFF. The DNA for the CDR3 is TGCGCCAGCAGCCAAGAGGAGAGCGGGGGGGCACGGACCGGGGAGCTGTTTTTT.

This chain uses TRBV7-2 with TRBJ2-4; no reliable D call. Trimming took off 5 bases at V and 3 bases at J, with 11 bases between the two ends. The CDR3 sequence is 14 residues long. The germline gives CDR1 SGHTA, CDR2 FQGNSA. CDR3 protein: CASSPQSIKNIQYF. DNA of the CDR3: TGTGCCAGCAGCCCGCAATCTATCAAAAACATTCAGTACTTC.

This clonotype was observed a few times. The chain links TRBV6-5 to TRBJ2-1, with D maybe TRBD1 (5 bases). CDR1 MNHEY and CDR2 SVGAGI come from the germline V gene. V was clipped by 0 bases and J by 10 bases, with 10 bases between them. The CDR3 length is 13 residues. The CDR3 DNA reads as TGTGCCAGCAGTTACTCTACAGGAGAAGAGCAGTTCTTC. It translates to CASSYSTGEEQFF.

The chain couples TRBV24-1 to TRBJ2-3; TRBD2 agrees at 12 bases. The CDR3 has 16 residues. After removal of 7 bases from V and 2 bases from J, the junction contained 6 bases not matched to a gene. In germline, CDR1 is KGHDR, CDR2 SFDVKD. The DNA of the CDR3 is TGTGCCACCAGCCAGACTAGCGGGAGAGTCACAGATACGCAGTATTTT. This codes for CATSQTSGRVTDTQYF.

This clonotype came up many times. This chain joins TRBV5-5 and TRBJ2-1; 8 bases match TRBD1. The CDR3 totals 15 residues. Trimming cost V 0 bases and J 1 base; bases outside gene matches: 0. The germline gives CDR1 SGHKS, CDR2 YYEKEE (reference sequence). This CDR3 reads CASSLGQGSYNEQFF. CDR3 DNA: TGTGCCAGCAGCTTGGGACAGGGGTCCTACAATGAGCAGTTCTTC.

This clonotype has a handful of counts. The J gene is TRBJ1-2, the V gene TRBV12-3 or TRBV12-4, with TRBD1 identical over 8 bases. The CDR3 covers 13 residues. The J segment lost 4 bases and the V segment lost 10 bases, leaving 8 bases of the junction unmatched. DNA for the CDR3: TGTGCCACCAGAACGGGACAGGTCTATGGCTACACCTTC. It specifies CATRTGQVYGYTF.

This clonotype was counted between two and nine times. The genes are TRBV6-4 and TRBJ2-3; D ambiguous. Germline V gives CDR1 MRHNA, CDR2 SNTAGT. Trimming left V 8 bases short and J 2 bases short, with 14 bases between. This CDR3 contains 14 residues. This chain's CDR3 is CASAATDTTDTQYF. The CDR3 DNA reads as TGTGCCAGCGCTGCCACCGACACCACAGATACGCAGTATTTT.

This chain uses TRBV7-9 with TRBJ2-3, with D unresolved. The CDR3 length is 11 residues. Germline loops: CDR1 SEHNR, CDR2 FQNEAQ (reference sequence). V lost 5 bases and J lost 9, with 9 bases in between. As DNA, the CDR3 is TGTGCCAGCAGCGACTTGTCGACGCAGTATTTT. This sequence encodes CASSDLSTQYF.

This chain uses TRBV29-1 with TRBJ1-1; no reliable D call. V lost 7 bases and J lost 1, with 4 bases in between. Germline-derived CDR1 and CDR2 are SQVTM and ANQGSEA. The CDR3 sequence is 10 residues long. CDR3 sequence (DNA): TGCAGCGCAGGGAACACTGAAGCTTTCTTT. It codes for CSAGNTEAFF.

Only a few counts were recorded for this clonotype. This chain connects TRBV3-1 to TRBJ2-7, with 7 bases aligning to TRBD1. Germline V gives CDR1 LGHDT, CDR2 YNNKEL (reference sequence). This CDR3 region has 15 residues. With V trimmed by 0 bases and J by 3 bases, 5 bases remained unmatched. This CDR3 is CASSQDLNRGYEQYF. Written as DNA, the CDR3 is TGTGCCAGCAGCCAAGATTTGAACAGGGGCTACGAGCAGTACTTC.

The sample holds a few counts of this clonotype. The chain employs TRBV20-1 and TRBJ2-1, with 8 bases lining up with TRBD1. Losses at the gene ends were 8 bases for V and 6 bases for J; bases not matched to a gene: 12. The V gene's germline CDR1 is DFQATT and CDR2 SNEGSKA (reference sequence). This CDR3 contains 14 residues. CDR3 coding DNA: TGCAGTATCGACAGGGGCCAGGGATCCAATGAGCAGTTCTTC. Its protein is CSIDRGQGSNEQFF.

This clonotype came up once. The gene calls are TRBV4-2 and TRBJ1-5, with 8 bases fitting TRBD1. J was trimmed by 4 bases and V by 3 bases; bases with no gene match: 11. This CDR3 has 17 amino acids. The V gene's germline CDR1 is LGHNA and CDR2 YNFKEQ. The CDR3 here is CASSHTSGTGLNQPQHF. Written as DNA, the CDR3 is TGTGCCAGCAGCCACACATCGGGGACAGGCCTTAATCAGCCCCAGCATTTT.